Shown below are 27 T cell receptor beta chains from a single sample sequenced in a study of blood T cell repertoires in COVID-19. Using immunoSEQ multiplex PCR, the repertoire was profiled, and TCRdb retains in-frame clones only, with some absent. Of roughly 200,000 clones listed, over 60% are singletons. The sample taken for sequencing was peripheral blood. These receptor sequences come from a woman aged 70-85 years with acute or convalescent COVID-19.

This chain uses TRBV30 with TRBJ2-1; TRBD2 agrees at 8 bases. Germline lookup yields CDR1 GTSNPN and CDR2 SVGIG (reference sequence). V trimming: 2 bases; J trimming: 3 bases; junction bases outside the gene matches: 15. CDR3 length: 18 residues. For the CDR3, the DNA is TGTGCCTGGAGTAGAGAGGGGACCAAGCGGGAGTACTACAATGAGCAGTTCTTC. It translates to CAWSREGTKREYYNEQFF. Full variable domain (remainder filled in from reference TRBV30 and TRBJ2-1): SQTIHQWPATLVQPVGSPLSLECTVEGTSNPNLYWYRQAAGRGLQLLFYSVGIGQISSEVPQNLSASRPQDRQFILSSKKLLLSDSGFYLCAWSREGTKREYYNEQFFGPGTRLTVL.

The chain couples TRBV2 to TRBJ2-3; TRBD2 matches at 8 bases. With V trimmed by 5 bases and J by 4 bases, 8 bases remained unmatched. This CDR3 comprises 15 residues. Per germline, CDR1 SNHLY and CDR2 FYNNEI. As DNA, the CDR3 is TGTGCCAGCAGTCCCCAGCGGGAGAATTCAGATACGCAGTATTTT. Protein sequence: CASSPQRENSDTQYF.

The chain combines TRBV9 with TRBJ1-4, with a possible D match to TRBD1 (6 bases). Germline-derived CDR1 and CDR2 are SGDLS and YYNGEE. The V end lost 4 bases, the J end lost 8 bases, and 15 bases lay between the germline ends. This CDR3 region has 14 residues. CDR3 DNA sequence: TGTGCCAGCAGCCTCCGGGACAAAGGGGAAAAACTGTTTTTT. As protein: CASSLRDKGEKLFF.

In DNA, the CDR3 is TGTGCCACGGACAGGGGGGGAGCAACTAATGAAAAACTGTTTTTT. It encodes CATDRGGATNEKLFF. The rearrangement joins TRBV28 to TRBJ1-4, with TRBD1 matching over 10 bases. CDR1 and CDR2 from the germline V gene are MDHEN and SYDVKM. The CDR3 is 15 residues long. V gave up 10 bases and J gave up 0 bases; unmatched junction bases: 5.

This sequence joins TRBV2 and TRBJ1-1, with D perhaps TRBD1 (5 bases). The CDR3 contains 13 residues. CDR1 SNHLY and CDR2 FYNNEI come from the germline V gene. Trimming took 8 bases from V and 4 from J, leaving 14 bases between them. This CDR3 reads CASHRDSGTEAFF. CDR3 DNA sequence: TGTGCCAGCCACCGGGACTCAGGCACTGAAGCTTTCTTT.

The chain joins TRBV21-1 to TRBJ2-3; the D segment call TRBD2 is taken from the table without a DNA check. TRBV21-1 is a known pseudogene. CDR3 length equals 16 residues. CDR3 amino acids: CASSLERGPRTDTQYF. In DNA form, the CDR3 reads TGTGCCAGCAGCCTAGAGCGGGGGCCTCGCACAGATACGCAGTATTTT.

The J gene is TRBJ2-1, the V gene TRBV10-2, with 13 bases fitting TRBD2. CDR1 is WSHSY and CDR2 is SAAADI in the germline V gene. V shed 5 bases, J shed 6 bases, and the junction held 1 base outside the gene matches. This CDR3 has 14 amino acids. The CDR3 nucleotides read TGCGCCAGCAGTACTAGCGGGAGGGCCAATGAGCAGTTCTTC. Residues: CASSTSGRANEQFF.

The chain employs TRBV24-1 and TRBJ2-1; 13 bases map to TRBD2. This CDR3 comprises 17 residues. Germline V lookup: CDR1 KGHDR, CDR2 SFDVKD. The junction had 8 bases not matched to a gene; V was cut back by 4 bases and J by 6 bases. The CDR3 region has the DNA TGTGCCACCAGTGAGCAAGGACTAGCGGGAGTTATCAATGAGCAGTTCTTC. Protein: CATSEQGLAGVINEQFF.

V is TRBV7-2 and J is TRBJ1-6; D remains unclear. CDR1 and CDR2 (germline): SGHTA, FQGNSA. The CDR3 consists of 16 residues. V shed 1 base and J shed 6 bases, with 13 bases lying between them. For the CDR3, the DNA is TGTGCCAGCAGCTTAGAAGGCCGAGGTACTAATTCACCCCTCCACTTT. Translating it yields CASSLEGRGTNSPLHF.

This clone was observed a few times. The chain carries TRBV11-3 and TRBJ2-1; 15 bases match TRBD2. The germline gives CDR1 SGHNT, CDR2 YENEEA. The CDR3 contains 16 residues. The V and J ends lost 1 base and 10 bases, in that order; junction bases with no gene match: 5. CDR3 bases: TGTGCCAGCAGCTTAGGGGGACTAGCGGGAGGAGGGGAGCAGTTCTTC. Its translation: CASSLGGLAGGGEQFF. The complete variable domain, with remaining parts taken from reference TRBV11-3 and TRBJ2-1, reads EAGVVQSPRYKIIEKKQPVAFWCNPISGHNTLYWYLQNLGQGPELLIRYENEEAVDDSQLPKDRFSAERLKGVDSTLKIQPAELGDSAVYLCASSLGGLAGGGEQFFGPGTRLTVL.

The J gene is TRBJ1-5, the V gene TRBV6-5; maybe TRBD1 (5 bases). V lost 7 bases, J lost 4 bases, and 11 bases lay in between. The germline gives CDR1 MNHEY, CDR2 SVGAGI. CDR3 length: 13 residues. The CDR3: CASTWTQNQPQHF. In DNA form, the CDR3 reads TGTGCCAGCACTTGGACACAAAATCAGCCCCAGCATTTT.

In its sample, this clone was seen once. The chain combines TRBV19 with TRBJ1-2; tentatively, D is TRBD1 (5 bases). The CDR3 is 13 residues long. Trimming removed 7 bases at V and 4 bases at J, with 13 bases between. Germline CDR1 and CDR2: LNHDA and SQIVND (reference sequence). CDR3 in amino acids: CASTGDSTYGYTF. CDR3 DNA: TGTGCCAGTACCGGGGACTCCACCTATGGCTACACCTTC.

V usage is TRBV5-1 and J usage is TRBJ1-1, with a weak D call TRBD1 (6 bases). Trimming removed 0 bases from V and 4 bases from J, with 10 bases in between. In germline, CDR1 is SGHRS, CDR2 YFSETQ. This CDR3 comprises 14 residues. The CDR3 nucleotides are TGCGCCAGCAGCTTGGGGACAGCCTTCACTGAAGCTTTCTTT. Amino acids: CASSLGTAFTEAFF.

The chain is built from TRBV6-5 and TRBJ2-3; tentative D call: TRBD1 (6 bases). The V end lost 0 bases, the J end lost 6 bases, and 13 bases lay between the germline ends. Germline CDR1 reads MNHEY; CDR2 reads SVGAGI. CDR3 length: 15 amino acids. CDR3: CASSYSSDRQDTQYF. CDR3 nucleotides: TGTGCCAGCAGTTACTCGAGCGACAGGCAGGATACGCAGTATTTT.

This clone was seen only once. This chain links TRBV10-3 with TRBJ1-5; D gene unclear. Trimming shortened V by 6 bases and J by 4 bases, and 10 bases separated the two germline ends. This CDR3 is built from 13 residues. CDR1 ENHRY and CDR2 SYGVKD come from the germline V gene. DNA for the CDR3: TGTGCCATCAGGGAACCAGGTAATCAGCCCCAGCATTTT. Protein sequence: CAIREPGNQPQHF.

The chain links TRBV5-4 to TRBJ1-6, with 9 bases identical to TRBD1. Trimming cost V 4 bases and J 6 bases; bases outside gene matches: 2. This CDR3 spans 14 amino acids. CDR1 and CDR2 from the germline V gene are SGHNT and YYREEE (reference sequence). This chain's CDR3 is CASSPGQGNSPLHF. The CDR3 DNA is TGTGCCAGCAGCCCGGGACAGGGTAATTCACCCCTCCACTTT. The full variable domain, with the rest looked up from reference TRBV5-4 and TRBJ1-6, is ETGVTQSPTHLIKTRGQQVTLRCSSQSGHNTVSWYQQALGQGPQFIFQYYREEENGRGNFPPRFSGLQFPNYSSELNVNALELDDSALYLCASSPGQGNSPLHFGNGTRLTVT.

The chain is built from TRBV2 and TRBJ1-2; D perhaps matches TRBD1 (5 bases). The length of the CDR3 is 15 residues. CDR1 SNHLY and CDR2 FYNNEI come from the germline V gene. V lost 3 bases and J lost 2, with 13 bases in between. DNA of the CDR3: TGTGCCAGCAGTGACGGATGGGGCAGAAACTATGGCTACACCTTC. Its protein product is CASSDGWGRNYGYTF.

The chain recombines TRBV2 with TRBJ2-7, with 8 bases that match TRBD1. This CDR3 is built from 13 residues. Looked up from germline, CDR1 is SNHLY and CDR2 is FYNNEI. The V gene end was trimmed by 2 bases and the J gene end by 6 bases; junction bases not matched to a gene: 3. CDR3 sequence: CASSEQGAGEQYF. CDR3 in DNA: TGTGCCAGCAGTGAACAGGGGGCAGGCGAGCAGTACTTC. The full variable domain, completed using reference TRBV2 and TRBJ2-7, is EPEVTQTPSHQVTQMGQEVILRCVPISNHLYFYWYRQILGQKVEFLVSFYNNEISEKSEIFDDQFSVERPDGSNFTLKIRSTKLEDSAMYFCASSEQGAGEQYFGPGTRLTVT.

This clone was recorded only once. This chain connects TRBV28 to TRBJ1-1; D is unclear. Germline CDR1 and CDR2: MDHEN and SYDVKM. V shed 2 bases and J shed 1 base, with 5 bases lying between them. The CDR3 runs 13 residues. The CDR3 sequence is CASSLNKNTEAFF. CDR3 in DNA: TGTGCCAGCAGTTTAAACAAGAACACTGAAGCTTTCTTT.

The chain's CDR3 is CASSYDGGLEYGYTF. As DNA, the CDR3 is TGTGCCAGCAGCTACGATGGGGGCCTCGAATATGGCTACACCTTC. The genes are TRBV7-9 and TRBJ1-2; perhaps TRBD1 as D (6 bases). This CDR3 is 15 amino acids long. Germline V gene sequence: CDR1 SEHNR, CDR2 FQNEAQ (reference sequence). V was trimmed by 4 bases and J by 5 bases, leaving 17 bases between them.

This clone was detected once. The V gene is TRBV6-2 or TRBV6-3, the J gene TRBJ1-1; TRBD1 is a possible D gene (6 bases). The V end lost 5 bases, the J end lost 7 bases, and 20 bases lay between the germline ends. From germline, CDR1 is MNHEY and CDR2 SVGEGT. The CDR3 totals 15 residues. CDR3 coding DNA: TGTGCCAGCAGTCCCGGAGGTGCAGGGGTTGGTGAAGCTTTCTTT. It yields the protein CASSPGGAGVGEAFF.

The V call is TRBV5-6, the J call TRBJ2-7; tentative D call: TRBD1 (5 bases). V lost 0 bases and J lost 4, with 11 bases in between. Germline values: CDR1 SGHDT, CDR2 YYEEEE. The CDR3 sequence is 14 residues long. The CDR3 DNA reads TGTGCCAGCAGCTTGGGGGCCCAGGGATACGAGCAGTACTTC. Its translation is CASSLGAQGYEQYF.

CDR3 region: CASSHSKGVGGTETQYF. Here the CDR3 DNA reads TGTGCCAGCAGCCACTCGAAGGGGGTGGGTGGGACAGAGACCCAGTACTTC. The V and J genes are TRBV3-1 (or the pseudogene TRBV3-2) and TRBJ2-5, with D possibly matching TRBD1 (6 bases). Looked up from germline, CDR1 is LGHDT and CDR2 is YNNKEL (reference sequence). Between the trimmed V and J ends, which lost 3 bases and 4 bases, there was a span of 21 bases. This CDR3 is built from 17 residues.

The CDR3, as DNA: TGTGCCTGGAGTCGGGGAGCGAAGAAGACCCAGTACTTC. Its translation: CAWSRGAKKTQYF. The chain carries TRBV30 and TRBJ2-5; D may be TRBD2 (5 bases). The CDR3 consists of 13 residues. CDR1 and CDR2 (germline): GTSNPN, SVGIG (reference sequence). Trimming took off 2 bases at V and 6 bases at J, with 13 bases between the two ends.

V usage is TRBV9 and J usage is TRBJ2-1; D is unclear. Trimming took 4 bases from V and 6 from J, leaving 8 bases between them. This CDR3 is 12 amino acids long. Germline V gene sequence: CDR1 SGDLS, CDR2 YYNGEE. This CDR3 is CASSLPSNEQFF. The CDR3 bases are TGTGCCAGCAGCTTACCTAGCAATGAGCAGTTCTTC. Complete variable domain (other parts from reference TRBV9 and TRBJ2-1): DSGVTQTPKHLITATGQRVTLRCSPRSGDLSVYWYQQSLDQGLQFLIQYYNGEERAKGNILERFSAQQFPDLHSELNLSSLELGDSALYFCASSLPSNEQFFGPGTRLTVL.

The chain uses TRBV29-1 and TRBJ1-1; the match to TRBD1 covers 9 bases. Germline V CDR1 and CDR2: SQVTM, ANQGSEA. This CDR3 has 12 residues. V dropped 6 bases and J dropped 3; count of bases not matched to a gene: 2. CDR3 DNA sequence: TGCAGCGTGAGGACAGGGGACACTGAAGCTTTCTTT. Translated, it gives CSVRTGDTEAFF. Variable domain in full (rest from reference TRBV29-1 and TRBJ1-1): SAVISQKPSRDICQRGTSLTIQCQVDSQVTMMFWYRQQPGQSLTLIATANQGSEATYESGFVIDKFPISRPNLTFSTLTVSNMSPEDSSIYLCSVRTGDTEAFFGQGTRLTVV.

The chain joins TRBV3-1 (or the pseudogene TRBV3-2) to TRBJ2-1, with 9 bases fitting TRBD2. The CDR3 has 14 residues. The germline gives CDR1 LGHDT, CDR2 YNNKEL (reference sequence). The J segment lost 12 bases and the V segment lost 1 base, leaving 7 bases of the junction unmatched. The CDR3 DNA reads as TGTGCCAGCAGCCAAGCGGGACTAGCCGAATGGCAGTTCTTC. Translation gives CASSQAGLAEWQFF.